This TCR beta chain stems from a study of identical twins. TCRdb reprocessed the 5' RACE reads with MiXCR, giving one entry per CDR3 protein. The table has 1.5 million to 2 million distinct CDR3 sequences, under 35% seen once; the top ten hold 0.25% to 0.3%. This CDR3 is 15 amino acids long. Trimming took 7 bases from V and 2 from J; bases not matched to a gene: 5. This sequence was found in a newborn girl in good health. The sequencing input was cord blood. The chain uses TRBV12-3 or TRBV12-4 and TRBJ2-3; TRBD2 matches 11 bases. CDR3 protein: CASTLAGGPTDTQYF. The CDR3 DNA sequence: TGTGCCAGCACCCTAGCGGGGGGACCCACAGATACGCAGTATTTT.